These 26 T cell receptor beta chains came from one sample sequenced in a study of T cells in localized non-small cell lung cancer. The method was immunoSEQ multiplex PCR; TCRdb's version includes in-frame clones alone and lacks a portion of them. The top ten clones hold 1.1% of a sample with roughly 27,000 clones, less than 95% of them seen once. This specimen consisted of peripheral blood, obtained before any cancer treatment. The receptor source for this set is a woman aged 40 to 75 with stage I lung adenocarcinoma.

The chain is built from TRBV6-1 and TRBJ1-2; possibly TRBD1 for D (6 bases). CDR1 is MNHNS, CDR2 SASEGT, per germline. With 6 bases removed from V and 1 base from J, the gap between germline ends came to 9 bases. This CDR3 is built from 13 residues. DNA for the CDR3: TGTGCCAGCAGCGGACAGTTTAACTATGGCTACACCTTC. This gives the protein CASSGQFNYGYTF.

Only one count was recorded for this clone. Here the CDR3 reads CASSLTMTSGKETQYF. The CDR3 DNA reads TGCGCCAGCAGCCTCACGATGACTAGCGGGAAGGAGACCCAGTACTTC. V usage is TRBV5-1 and J usage is TRBJ2-5; TRBD2 agrees at 11 bases. Germline V lookup: CDR1 SGHRS, CDR2 YFSETQ. This CDR3 spans 16 amino acids. V was clipped by 4 bases and J by 5 bases; unmatched bases: 10.

DNA for the CDR3: TGTGCCAGTAGTGGGGGGCTAGCGGGATTTGGCACAGATACGCAGTATTTT. Translation gives CASSGGLAGFGTDTQYF. The chain has TRBV19 and TRBJ2-3, with 9 bases aligning to TRBD2. The CDR3 is 17 amino acids. V shed 5 bases and J 1 base; nucleotides not matched to a gene: 10. Looked up from germline, CDR1 is LNHDA and CDR2 is SQIVND (reference sequence). The entire variable domain, with the rest obtained from reference TRBV19 and TRBJ2-3, is as follows: DGGITQSPKYLFRKEGQNVTLSCEQNLNHDAMYWYRQDPGQGLRLIYYSQIVNDFQKGDIAEGYSVSREKKESFPLTVTSAQKNPTAFYLCASSGGLAGFGTDTQYFGPGTRLTVL.

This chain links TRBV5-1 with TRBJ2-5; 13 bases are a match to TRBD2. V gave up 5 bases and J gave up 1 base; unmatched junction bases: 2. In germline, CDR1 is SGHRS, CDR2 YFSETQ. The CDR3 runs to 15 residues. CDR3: CASRRTSGSQETQYF. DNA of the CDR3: TGCGCCAGCAGACGGACTAGCGGGAGCCAAGAGACCCAGTACTTC.

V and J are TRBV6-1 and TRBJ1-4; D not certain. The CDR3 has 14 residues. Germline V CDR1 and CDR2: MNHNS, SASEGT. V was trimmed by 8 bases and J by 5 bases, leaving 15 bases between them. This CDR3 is CASSAGRLNEKLFF. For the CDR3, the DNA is TGTGCCAGCTCTGCAGGACGGTTGAATGAAAAACTGTTTTTT.

CDR3 coding DNA: TGTGCCAGCAGCATATCAGCAGATACGCAGTATTTT. Translation: CASSISADTQYF. This chain links TRBV7-9 with TRBJ2-3; D unresolved. This CDR3 region has 12 residues. V was trimmed by 5 bases and J by 4 bases, leaving 7 bases between them. Germline V lookup: CDR1 SEHNR, CDR2 FQNEAQ (reference sequence).

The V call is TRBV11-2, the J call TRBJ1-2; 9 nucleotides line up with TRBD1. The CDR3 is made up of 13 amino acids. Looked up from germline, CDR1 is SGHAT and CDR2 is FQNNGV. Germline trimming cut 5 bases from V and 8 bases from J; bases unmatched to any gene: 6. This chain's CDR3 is CASSPGQGRGYTF. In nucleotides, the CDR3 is TGTGCCAGCAGCCCGGGACAGGGCCGAGGCTACACCTTC.

The CDR3 nucleotides are TGTGCCAGCAGCCAAGGGAGGCTAAATTCACCCCTCCACTTT. This codes for CASSQGRLNSPLHF. The rearrangement joins TRBV14 to TRBJ1-6; no reliable D call. V lost 1 base and J 7 bases, leaving 8 bases between the germline ends. Germline V CDR1 and CDR2: SGHDN, FVKESK. This CDR3 comprises 14 residues.

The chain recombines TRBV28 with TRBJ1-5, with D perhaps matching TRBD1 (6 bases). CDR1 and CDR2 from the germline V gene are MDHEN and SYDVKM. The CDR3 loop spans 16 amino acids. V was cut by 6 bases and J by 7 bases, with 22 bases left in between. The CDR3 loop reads CASRERSRGEEQPQHF. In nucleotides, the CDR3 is TGTGCCAGCAGGGAGCGTTCCAGGGGTGAGGAGCAGCCCCAGCATTTT.

CDR3 sequence (DNA): TGTGCCAGCAGTGAACCGGGACAGGGCGGGGGGAACTACGAGCAGTACTTC. It yields the protein CASSEPGQGGGNYEQYF. The chain couples TRBV6-1 to TRBJ2-7, with D perhaps TRBD1 (9 bases). V was shortened by 2 bases and J by 3 bases, with 20 bases between the two germline ends. Germline V gene sequence: CDR1 MNHNS, CDR2 SASEGT. The CDR3 extends over 17 amino acids.

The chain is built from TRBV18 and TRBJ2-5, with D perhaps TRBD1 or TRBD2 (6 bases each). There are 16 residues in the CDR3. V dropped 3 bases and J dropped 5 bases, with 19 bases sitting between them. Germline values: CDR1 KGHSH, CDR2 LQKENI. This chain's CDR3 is CASSPSIGGTGETQYF. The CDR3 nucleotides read TGTGCCAGCTCACCCTCGATCGGGGGCACTGGCGAGACCCAGTACTTC.

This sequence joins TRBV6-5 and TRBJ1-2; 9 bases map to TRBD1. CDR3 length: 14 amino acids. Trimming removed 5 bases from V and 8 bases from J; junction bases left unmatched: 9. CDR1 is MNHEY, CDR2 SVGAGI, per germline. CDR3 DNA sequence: TGTGCCAGCAGTCGGGGACAGGGCTTGCGGGGCTACACCTTC. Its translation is CASSRGQGLRGYTF.

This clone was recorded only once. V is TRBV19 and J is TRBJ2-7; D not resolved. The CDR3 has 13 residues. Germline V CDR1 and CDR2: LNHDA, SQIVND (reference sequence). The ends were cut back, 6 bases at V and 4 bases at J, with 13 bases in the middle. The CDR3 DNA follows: TGTGCCAGTAGCCCGGGCGGTTTTTACGAGCAGTACTTC. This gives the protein CASSPGGFYEQYF. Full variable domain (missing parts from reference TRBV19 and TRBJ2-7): DGGITQSPKYLFRKEGQNVTLSCEQNLNHDAMYWYRQDPGQGLRLIYYSQIVNDFQKGDIAEGYSVSREKKESFPLTVTSAQKNPTAFYLCASSPGGFYEQYFGPGTRLTVT.

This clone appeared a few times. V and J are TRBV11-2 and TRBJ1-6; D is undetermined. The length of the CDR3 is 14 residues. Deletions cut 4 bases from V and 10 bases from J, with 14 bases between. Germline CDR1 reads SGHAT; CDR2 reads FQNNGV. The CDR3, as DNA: TGTGCCAGCAGCTCCCACAGTCGTAACTCACCCCTCCACTTT. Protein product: CASSSHSRNSPLHF.

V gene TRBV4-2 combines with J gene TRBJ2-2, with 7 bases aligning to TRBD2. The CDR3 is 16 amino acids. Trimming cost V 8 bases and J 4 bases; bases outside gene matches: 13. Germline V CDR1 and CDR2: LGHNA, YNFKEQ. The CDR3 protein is CASLSPGGRGTGELFF. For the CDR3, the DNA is TGTGCCAGCCTCTCGCCGGGAGGTCGGGGCACCGGGGAGCTGTTTTTT.

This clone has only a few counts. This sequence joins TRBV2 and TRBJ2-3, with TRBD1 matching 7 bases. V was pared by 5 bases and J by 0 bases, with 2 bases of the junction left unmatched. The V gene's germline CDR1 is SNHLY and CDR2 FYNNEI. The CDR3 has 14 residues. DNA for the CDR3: TGTGCCAGCAGTAGGGACAGAAGCACAGATACGCAGTATTTT. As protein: CASSRDRSTDTQYF.

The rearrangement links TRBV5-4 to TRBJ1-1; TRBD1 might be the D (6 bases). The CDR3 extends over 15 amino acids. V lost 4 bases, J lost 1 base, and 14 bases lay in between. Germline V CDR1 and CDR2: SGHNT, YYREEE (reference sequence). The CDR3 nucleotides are TGTGCCAGCAGCCAGCCGGCGGGGGCGAACACTGAAGCTTTCTTT. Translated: CASSQPAGANTEAFF.

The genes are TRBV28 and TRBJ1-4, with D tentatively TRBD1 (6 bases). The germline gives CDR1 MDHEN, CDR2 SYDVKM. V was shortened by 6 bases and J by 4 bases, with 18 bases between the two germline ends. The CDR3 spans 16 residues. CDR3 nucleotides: TGTGCCAGCAGCGCGCCAAAGACAGGACATAATGAAAAACTGTTTTTT. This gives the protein CASSAPKTGHNEKLFF.

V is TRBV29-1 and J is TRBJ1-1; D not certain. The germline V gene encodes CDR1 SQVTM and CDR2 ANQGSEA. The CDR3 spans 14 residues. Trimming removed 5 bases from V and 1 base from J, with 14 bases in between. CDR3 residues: CSVHEPRGNTEAFF. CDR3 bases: TGCAGCGTTCACGAACCCCGGGGGAACACTGAAGCTTTCTTT.

Here the CDR3 reads CASSPPKGVYGNTIYF. The CDR3, as DNA: TGTGCCAGCTCACCACCGAAGGGGGTTTATGGAAACACCATATATTTT. The chain employs TRBV18 and TRBJ1-3; D is possibly TRBD1 (6 bases). The germline V and J ends were trimmed by 0 bases and 3 bases, with 12 bases remaining between them. CDR1 is KGHSH, CDR2 LQKENI, per germline. This CDR3 is 16 amino acids long.

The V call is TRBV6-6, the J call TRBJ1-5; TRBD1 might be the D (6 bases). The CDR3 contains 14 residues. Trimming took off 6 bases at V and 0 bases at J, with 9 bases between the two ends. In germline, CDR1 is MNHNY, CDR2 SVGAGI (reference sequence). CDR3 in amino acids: CASRLGHSNQPQHF. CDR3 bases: TGTGCCAGCAGACTGGGACATAGCAATCAGCCCCAGCATTTT.

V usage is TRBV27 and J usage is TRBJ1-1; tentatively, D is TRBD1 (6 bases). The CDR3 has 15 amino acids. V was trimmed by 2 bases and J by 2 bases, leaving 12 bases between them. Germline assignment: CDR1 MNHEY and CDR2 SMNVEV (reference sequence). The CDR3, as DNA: TGTGCCAGCAGTTTACTAAGGGGGGCCAACACTGAAGCTTTCTTT. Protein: CASSLLRGANTEAFF.

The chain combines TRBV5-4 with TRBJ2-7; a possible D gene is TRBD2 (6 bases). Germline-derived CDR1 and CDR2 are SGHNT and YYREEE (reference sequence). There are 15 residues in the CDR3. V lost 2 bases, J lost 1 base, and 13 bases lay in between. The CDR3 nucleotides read TGTGCCAGCAGCTTCATGTCGGGAGATTCCTACGAGCAGTACTTC. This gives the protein CASSFMSGDSYEQYF.

CDR3 nucleotide sequence: TGTGCCAGCAGTCAACGACGGTTAGGTGATACGCAGTATTTT. Translating it yields CASSQRRLGDTQYF. The chain recombines TRBV6-1 with TRBJ2-3; no reliable D call. V was cut by 5 bases and J by 6 bases, with 15 bases left in between. The CDR3 is 14 amino acids. Germline V gene lookup returns CDR1 MNHNS and CDR2 SASEGT.

The CDR3 region is CAWGKGGYGYTF. DNA for the CDR3: TGTGCCTGGGGGAAGGGTGGCTATGGCTACACCTTC. This rearrangement joins TRBV30 to TRBJ1-2; D remains unclear. The germline gives CDR1 GTSNPN, CDR2 SVGIG (reference sequence). The CDR3 has 12 amino acids. The ends were cut back, 5 bases at V and 4 bases at J, with 11 bases in the middle.

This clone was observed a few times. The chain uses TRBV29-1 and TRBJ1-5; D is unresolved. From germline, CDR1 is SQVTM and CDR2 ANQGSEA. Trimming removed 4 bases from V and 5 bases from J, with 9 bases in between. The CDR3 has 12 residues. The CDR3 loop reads CSVGTDYQPQHF. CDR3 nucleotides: TGCAGCGTTGGGACTGATTATCAGCCCCAGCATTTT.